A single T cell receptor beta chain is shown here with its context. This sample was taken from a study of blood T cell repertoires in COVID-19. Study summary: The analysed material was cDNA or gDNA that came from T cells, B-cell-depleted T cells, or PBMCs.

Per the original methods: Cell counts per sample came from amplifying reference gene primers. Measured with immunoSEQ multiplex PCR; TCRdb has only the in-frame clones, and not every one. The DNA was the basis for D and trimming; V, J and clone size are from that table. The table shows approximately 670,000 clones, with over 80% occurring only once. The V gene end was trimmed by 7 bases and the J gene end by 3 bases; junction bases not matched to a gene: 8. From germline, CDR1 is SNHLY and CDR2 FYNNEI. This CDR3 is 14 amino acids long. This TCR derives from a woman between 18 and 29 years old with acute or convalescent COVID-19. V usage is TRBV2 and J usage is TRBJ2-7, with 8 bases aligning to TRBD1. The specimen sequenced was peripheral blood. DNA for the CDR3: TGTGCCAGCAACGGACAGGGTAAATTCTACGAGCAGTACTTC. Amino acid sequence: CASNGQGKFYEQYF.